The clone carrying this TCR beta chain was recorded many times. V shed 2 bases and J shed 7 bases, with 12 bases lying between them. The CDR3 consists of 13 residues. Germline V lookup: CDR1 DFQATT, CDR2 SNEGSKA (reference sequence). Researchers prepared the TCRbeta library using unique molecular identifiers, the study reports. TCRdb analysed the PCR reads with MiXCR anew, one entry per CDR3 protein. The sample holds some 640,000 distinct CDR3 sequences, around 17% seen once. This sample was taken from a study of T-cell reconstitution after alpha-beta-depleted transplantation in children. V and J are TRBV20-1 and TRBJ2-1, with a tentative D call TRBD1 (6 bases). The receptor's source is a human donor who donated a stem cell graft to a child with acute myeloid leukemia. Sequences were derived from PBMCs from the stem cell graft donor, sampled from the stem cell graft. CDR3 amino acids: CSARLVRGNEQFF. CDR3 DNA sequence: TGCAGTGCTAGACTCGTCAGGGGAAATGAGCAGTTCTTC.